This T cell receptor beta chain was sequenced during a study of shared clonotypes between healthy human individuals. Unsorted PBMC DNA was sequenced on ten immunoSEQ deep assay plates. Libraries were prepared by immunoSEQ multiplex PCR; TCRdb keeps only in-frame clonotypes and omits some of them. The data show about 490,000 clones, 81% seen once. Genomic DNA of unsorted samples came from roughly 90 million PBMCs. The germline V gene has CDR1 MGHRA and CDR2 YSYEKL. With V trimmed by 2 bases and J by 8 bases, 17 bases remained unmatched. CDR3 length: 18 residues. Sequenced material: PBMCs. This sequence originates from a woman between 40 and 50 years old in good health. Some clones in this sample may be carry-over from other donors' samples. The rearrangement links TRBV4-1 to TRBJ2-1; TRBD1 agrees at 8 bases. The CDR3 here is CASSQQGAGGAVVDEQFF. In nucleotides, the CDR3 is TGCGCCAGCAGCCAACAAGGGGCAGGGGGCGCCGTGGTCGATGAGCAGTTCTTC.